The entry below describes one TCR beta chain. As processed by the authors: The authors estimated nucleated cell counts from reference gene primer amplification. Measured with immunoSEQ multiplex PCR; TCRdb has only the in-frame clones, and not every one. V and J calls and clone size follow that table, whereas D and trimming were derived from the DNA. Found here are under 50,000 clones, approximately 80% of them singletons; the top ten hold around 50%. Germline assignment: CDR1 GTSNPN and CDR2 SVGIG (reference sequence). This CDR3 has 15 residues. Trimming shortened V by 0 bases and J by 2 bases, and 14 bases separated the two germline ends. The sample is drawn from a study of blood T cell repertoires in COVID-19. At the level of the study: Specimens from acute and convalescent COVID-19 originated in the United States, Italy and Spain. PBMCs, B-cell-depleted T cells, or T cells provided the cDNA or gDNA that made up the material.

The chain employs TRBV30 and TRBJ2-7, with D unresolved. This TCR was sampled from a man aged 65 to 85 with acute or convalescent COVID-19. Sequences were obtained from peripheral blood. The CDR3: CAWSVRRGAPYEQYF. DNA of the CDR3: TGTGCCTGGAGTGTACGGCGTGGAGCACCCTACGAGCAGTACTTC.